The rows below give T cell receptor beta chains drawn from one sample of a study of T cells after yellow fever vaccination. TCRdb recomputed calls from the 5' RACE reads with MiXCR, one row per CDR3 protein. The sample records some 250,000 distinct CDR3 sequences, roughly 3.5% being singletons. The material was PBMCs, obtained 15 days after the yellow fever booster vaccination. The receptors here all came from a man aged 18 to 29 who received the YFV17D yellow fever vaccine. The CDR3 runs from the conserved cysteine through the conserved F or W. The order of the fields is D gene, clone size, V gene, J gene, CDR3 DNA, CDR3 protein. The D gene is left open where the match is weak. The size entry is marked missing in some rows and otherwise reads once, few, many or a size class.

>TRBD2|many|TRBV7-3|TRBJ2-3
TGTGCCAGCAGCTTAAGCGGGGGGCCAGATACGCAGTATTTT
CASSLSGGPDTQYF
>TRBD2|many|TRBV6-5|TRBJ2-3
TGTGCCAGCAGTCGTCCGGGGACTAGCGGGGGGACCGCGCAGTATTTT
CASSRPGTSGGTAQYF
>.|many|TRBV30|TRBJ1-6
TGTGCCTGGACACCCGGACCTAATTCACCCCTCCACTTT
CAWTPGPNSPLHF
>.|many|TRBV5-5|TRBJ1-2
TGTGCCAGCAGCTTACAAGCCCTGACAGCTTCTAACTATGGCTACACCTTC
CASSLQALTASNYGYTF
>.|many|TRBV29-1|TRBJ1-2
TGCAGCGTTGAAGGTATTTACTATGGCTACACCTTC
CSVEGIYYGYTF
>.|once|TRBV9|TRBJ2-7
TGTGCCAGCAGCGTAGACGCCGGATCCTACGAGCAGTACTTC
CASSVDAGSYEQYF
>.|many|TRBV5-1|TRBJ2-5
TGCGCCAGCAGCTTGGCCAAGCAGAAAGAGACCCAGTACTTC
CASSLAKQKETQYF
>TRBD1|many|TRBV7-2|TRBJ2-4
TGTGCCAGCAGCTTATTTCTTCGGACAGGAAGTTCGTGGGCACGGGCCAAAAACATTCAGTACTTC
CASSLFLRTGSSWARAKNIQYF
>TRBD2|many|TRBV7-2|TRBJ2-5
TGTGCCAGCAGCTGGATAGCGGGGGGGCCGGGGTTAGAGACCCAGTACTTC
CASSWIAGGPGLETQYF
>TRBD1|many|TRBV5-4|TRBJ1-6
TGTGCCAGCAGCCCGGATCGACAGGGTTTTGGCTTCCACTTT
CASSPDRQGFGFHF
>.|many|TRBV29-1|TRBJ2-5
TGCAGCGTTGTAGGATTCGGGGCCGGTATTGAGACCCAGTACTTC
CSVVGFGAGIETQYF
>.|many|TRBV7-9|TRBJ2-6
TGTGCCAGCAGCTTAGTACGCCCCTCTGGGGCCAACGTCCTGACTTTC
CASSLVRPSGANVLTF
>.|many|TRBV20-1|TRBJ2-5
TGCAGTGCTAGATTTGCACTTTCAGAGACCCAGTACTTC
CSARFALSETQYF
>TRBD1|many|TRBV5-1|TRBJ2-4
TGCGCCAGCAGCTTAGGGACAGGGGAGGCCAAAAACATTCAGTACTTC
CASSLGTGEAKNIQYF
>.|.|TRBV24-1|TRBJ2-3
TGTGCCACCAGTGATCCACGCCGCGGGGAGTCAGATACGCAGTATTTT
CATSDPRRGESDTQYF
>.|many|TRBV7-2|TRBJ2-3
TGTGCCAGCAGCTTAGAGAAGGGGAGTACGCAGTATTTT
CASSLEKGSTQYF
>.|many|TRBV10-3|TRBJ1-3
TGTGCCTCCGGGGGGACCTCTGGAAACACCATATATTTT
CASGGTSGNTIYF
>.|many|TRBV10-3|TRBJ1-5
TGTGCCTCCGGACCTAATCAGCCCCAGCATTTT
CASGPNQPQHF
>.|many|TRBV6-4|TRBJ2-3
TGTGCCAGCAGTGAATCACTAGAAAGGACAGATACGCAGTATTTT
CASSESLERTDTQYF
>.|many|TRBV5-5|TRBJ1-3
TGTGCCAGCAGCGTGGGGGATCCCGCCTCTGGAAACACCATATATTTT
CASSVGDPASGNTIYF
>.|many|TRBV2|TRBJ1-3
TGTGCCAGCAGTGTTGACAGGACTGGAAACACCATATATTTT
CASSVDRTGNTIYF
>TRBD1|.|TRBV4-3|TRBJ2-3
TGCGCCAGCAGCCAAACTATGACAGGGGATACGCAGTATTTT
CASSQTMTGDTQYF
>TRBD1|many|TRBV18|TRBJ1-3
TGTGCCAGCTCACCACCGGGGACAGTGACTTCGTCTGGAAACACCATATATTTT
CASSPPGTVTSSGNTIYF
>.|many|TRBV9|TRBJ1-1
TGTGCCAGCAGCGTAGTTCTCCGCACTGAAGCTTTCTTT
CASSVVLRTEAFF
>.|many|TRBV7-8|TRBJ2-5
TGTGCCAGCAGCTTAGGACTGGGGACCCAGTACTTC
CASSLGLGTQYF
>.|many|TRBV6-5|TRBJ1-2
TGTGCCAGCAGCTTACTTTCAGGGCATAACTATGGCTACACCTTC
CASSLLSGHNYGYTF
>.|many|TRBV7-2|TRBJ1-2
TGTGCCAGCAGCTTGTACAGGGATGGCTACACCTTC
CASSLYRDGYTF
>TRBD1|many|TRBV4-2|TRBJ1-6
TGTGCCAGCAGCCAAGATGGGTCGGCAGGGGGATATAATTCACCCCTCCACTTT
CASSQDGSAGGYNSPLHF
>.|many|TRBV5-4|TRBJ1-1
TGTGCCAGCAGCTTGGCCCCAGGATTAACTTTCTTT
CASSLAPGLTFF
>.|many|TRBV18|TRBJ1-2
TGTGCCAGCTCACCACCACCGGCAACCGGGGATGGCTACACCTTC
CASSPPPATGDGYTF
>TRBD1|many|TRBV4-3|TRBJ2-6
TGCGCCAGCAGCCAAGAGGGACAGTCTGGGGCCAACGTCCTGACTTTC
CASSQEGQSGANVLTF
>TRBD1|many|TRBV6-5|TRBJ1-1
TGTGCCAGCAGCCCGCCCCCGGGTCCGGGACAGAGAGGTACTGAAGCTTTCTTT
CASSPPPGPGQRGTEAFF
>.|many|TRBV7-2|TRBJ2-1
TGTGCCAGCAGCAGAGCGGCCTCCTACAATGAGCAGTTCTTC
CASSRAASYNEQFF
>.|many|TRBV4-3|TRBJ2-7
TGCGCCAGCAGCCAAGTCCTAGGGGGGTTCTACGAGCAGTACTTC
CASSQVLGGFYEQYF
>.|many|TRBV7-2|TRBJ2-2
TGTGCCAGCAGCTTAACTAGGAACACCGGGGAGCTGTTTTTT
CASSLTRNTGELFF
>TRBD1|.|TRBV5-1|TRBJ2-2
TGCGCCAGCAGCTTGACACAAACAGGGGGCTGGACCGGGGAGCTGTTTTTT
CASSLTQTGGWTGELFF
>TRBD1|few|TRBV7-9|TRBJ2-1
TGTGCCAGCAGCTACGACGGGACAGGGATCTTCTATGAGCAGTTCTTC
CASSYDGTGIFYEQFF
>.|many|TRBV12-3/TRBV12-4|TRBJ2-1
TGTGCCAGCAGTCGAACAGGGAGCTCCTACAATGAGCAGTTCTTC
CASSRTGSSYNEQFF
>.|.|TRBV4-1|TRBJ2-7
TGCGCCAGCAGCCAAGTGTCTACAGACATGGACTCCTACGAGCAGTACTTC
CASSQVSTDMDSYEQYF
>TRBD1|many|TRBV12-3/TRBV12-4|TRBJ1-2
TGTGCCAGCAGTCCAGGGGGGGCTGGCTACACCTTC
CASSPGGAGYTF
>.|many|TRBV5-1|TRBJ2-5
TGCGCCAGCAGTCGAGCCCTTCGGATCGAGGAGACCCAGTACTTC
CASSRALRIEETQYF
>TRBD1|many|TRBV5-5|TRBJ1-2
TGTGCCAGCAGCGTGACAGGGAACGGCTACACCTTC
CASSVTGNGYTF
>.|.|TRBV6-1|TRBJ2-5
TGTGCCAGCAGTGAAGGGCACCTCGGGGGCGAGACCCAGTACTTC
CASSEGHLGGETQYF
>.|many|TRBV5-6|TRBJ2-3
TGTGCCAGCAGCTTGCAACCGGATACGCAGTATTTT
CASSLQPDTQYF
>TRBD1|many|TRBV5-1|TRBJ2-1
TGCGCCAGCAGGGAACTAGGATTCTTGGACAGGGTAGACAATGAGCAGTTCTTC
CASRELGFLDRVDNEQFF
>.|many|TRBV4-2|TRBJ1-5
TGTGCCAGCAGACAAGCGGCAGGGGAGAGCAATCAGCCCCAGCATTTT
CASRQAAGESNQPQHF
>TRBD1|.|TRBV7-9|TRBJ1-5
TGTGCCAGCACTGCCGAGGGGGCCTATCAGCCCCAGCATTTT
CASTAEGAYQPQHF
>.|many|TRBV7-2|TRBJ2-7
TGTGTCAGCAGCGTCGCTCTAGTATCCTACGAGCAGTACTTC
CVSSVALVSYEQYF
>.|many|TRBV7-2|TRBJ2-5
TGTGCCAGCAGCTTAGTTCGGGGGCAAGAGACCCAGTACTTC
CASSLVRGQETQYF
>.|few|TRBV25-1|TRBJ2-7
TGTGCCAGCAGTGAACTTTTCTCCTACGAGCAGTACTTC
CASSELFSYEQYF
>.|many|TRBV24-1|TRBJ2-3
TGTGCCACCAGTGATCCTCCTACAGATACGCAGTATTTT
CATSDPPTDTQYF
>TRBD1|.|TRBV2|TRBJ2-3
TGTGCCAGCAGTGACAGGCAGGGGGGCACAGATACGCAGTATTTT
CASSDRQGGTDTQYF